These 24 T cell receptor beta chains originate from one sample sequenced in a study of blood T cell repertoires in COVID-19. TCRdb's table, derived via immunoSEQ multiplex PCR, lists solely in-frame clones and lacks some. Counted here are about 220,000 clones, approximately 86% occurring once; the ten biggest clones make up approximately 4%. Sequences were obtained from peripheral blood. These receptors originate from a woman aged 80 or over with acute or convalescent COVID-19.

The V and J genes are TRBV9 and TRBJ1-1, with D possibly matching TRBD1 (5 bases). Germline-derived CDR1 and CDR2 are SGDLS and YYNGEE. The CDR3 has 17 residues. V lost 0 bases, J lost 0 bases, and 15 bases lay in between. The CDR3 here is CASSVEAGLSLNTEAFF. The CDR3 DNA follows: TGTGCCAGCAGCGTAGAGGCAGGGTTATCCTTGAACACTGAAGCTTTCTTT.

This clone was observed a few times. The V and J genes are TRBV2 and TRBJ2-1; 10 bases are a match to TRBD2. V was pared by 5 bases and J by 6 bases, with 4 bases of the junction left unmatched. The germline CDR1 and CDR2 sequences are SNHLY and FYNNEI. The CDR3 extends over 14 amino acids. CDR3: CASSPGLAVNEQFF. In nucleotides, the CDR3 is TGTGCCAGCAGTCCCGGACTAGCGGTCAATGAGCAGTTCTTC.

The J gene is TRBJ1-1, the V gene TRBV6-6; no reliable D call. This CDR3 is 13 amino acids long. CDR1 is MNHNY, CDR2 SVGAGI, per germline (reference sequence). Trimming removed 6 bases from V and 4 bases from J, with 12 bases in between. This CDR3 reads CASSQRGGTEAFF. CDR3 coding DNA: TGTGCCAGCAGCCAGCGGGGAGGCACTGAAGCTTTCTTT.

The rearrangement joins TRBV27 to TRBJ1-1, with 7 positions matching TRBD1. The CDR3 runs to 16 residues. V shed 5 bases, J shed 1 base, and the junction held 10 bases outside the gene matches. CDR1 MNHEY and CDR2 SMNVEV come from the germline V gene (reference sequence). CDR3 sequence (DNA): TGTGCCAGCAGTCACATACCGGGACAGAAGAACACTGAAGCTTTCTTT. It translates to CASSHIPGQKNTEAFF.

The chain couples TRBV5-8 to TRBJ2-5; 14 bases are shared with TRBD2. J gave up 4 bases and V 4 bases, and 6 bases lay outside the gene matches. CDR3 size: 16 residues. Germline CDR1 is SGHTS and CDR2 is YDEGEE. The CDR3 bases are TGTGCCAGCAGCGTGGGGACTAGCGGGGGCTCAGAGACCCAGTACTTC. The encoded protein is CASSVGTSGGSETQYF. Supplemented by reference TRBV5-8 and TRBJ2-5, the full variable domain reads EAGVTQSPTHLIKTRGQQATLRCSPISGHTSVYWYQQALGLGLQFLLWYDEGEERNRGNFPPRFSGRQFPNYSSELNVNALELEDSALYLCASSVGTSGGSETQYFGPGTRLLVL.

This clone occurred many times. The genes are TRBV28 and TRBJ1-6; the match to TRBD1 covers 9 bases. Trimming removed 5 bases from V and 13 bases from J; junction bases left unmatched: 9. Germline CDR1 and CDR2: MDHEN and SYDVKM. This CDR3 is 14 amino acids long. The CDR3 protein is CASSPPDRGSPLHF. The CDR3 DNA reads as TGTGCCAGCAGTCCCCCGGACAGGGGATCGCCCCTCCACTTT.

Of note for this clone: At the DNA level, this CDR3 is encoded by other sequences in the same sample as well. The chain recombines TRBV3-1 (or the pseudogene TRBV3-2) with TRBJ1-2, with 9 bases identical to TRBD1. The V gene's germline CDR1 is LGHDT and CDR2 YNNKEL (reference sequence). V shed 3 bases, J shed 5 bases, and the junction held 4 bases outside the gene matches. This CDR3 is 14 amino acids long. CDR3 loop: CASSQGTGNYGYTF. CDR3 sequence (DNA): TGTGCCAGCAGCCAGGGGACAGGGAATTATGGCTACACCTTC.

This clone was detected only once. The chain joins TRBV11-2 to TRBJ2-1, with TRBD2 matching over 8 bases. There are 13 residues in the CDR3. The germline CDR1 and CDR2 sequences are SGHAT and FQNNGV. V trimming: 1 base; J trimming: 10 bases; junction bases outside the gene matches: 3. As DNA, the CDR3 is TGTGCCAGCAGCTTAGTGGGACTAGTGGAGCAGTTCTTC. Its translation is CASSLVGLVEQFF.

This clone has only one observation. The V call is TRBV28, the J call TRBJ1-1; 12 positions agree with TRBD1. Germline V gene lookup returns CDR1 MDHEN and CDR2 SYDVKM. Trimming at V came to 6 bases and at J to 8 bases, leaving 13 bases not matched to a gene. This CDR3 region has 16 residues. The CDR3 spells CASRQPGQGAIMEAFF. The CDR3 DNA reads TGTGCCAGCAGGCAGCCGGGACAGGGGGCAATCATGGAAGCTTTCTTT.

CDR3 nucleotide sequence: TGTGCCAGCAGCCAAGGGAGGGCCCCCGACTATGGCTACACCTTC. This sequence encodes CASSQGRAPDYGYTF. The gene calls are TRBV3-1 (or the pseudogene TRBV3-2) and TRBJ1-2; D gene ambiguous. V was cut by 1 base and J by 3 bases, with 12 bases left in between. Per the germline V gene, CDR1 is LGHDT and CDR2 is YNNKEL (reference sequence). The CDR3 length is 15 residues.

V gene TRBV25-1 combines with J gene TRBJ2-3; 7 bases fit TRBD1. Germline values: CDR1 MGHDK, CDR2 SYGVNS. CDR3 length: 15 residues. V dropped 8 bases and J dropped 6; count of bases not matched to a gene: 14. CDR3: CASARETGIGDTQYF. CDR3 sequence (DNA): TGTGCCAGCGCAAGGGAGACAGGGATAGGGGATACGCAGTATTTT.

The genes are TRBV13 and TRBJ2-1; D is unresolved. Trimming shortened V by 2 bases and J by 5 bases, and 4 bases separated the two germline ends. Germline lookup yields CDR1 PRHDT and CDR2 FYEKMQ (reference sequence). This CDR3 is 12 amino acids long. The CDR3 bases are TGTGCCAGCAGCTTATCGGACAATGAGCAGTTCTTC. Translation: CASSLSDNEQFF.

The chain employs TRBV7-8 and TRBJ1-1; weak D call: TRBD1 (5 bases). The CDR3 covers 14 residues. Trimming left V 4 bases short and J 4 bases short, with 13 bases between. Germline-derived CDR1 and CDR2 are SGHVS and FQNEAQ. The CDR3 sequence: CASSSFRVGTEAFF. The CDR3, as DNA: TGTGCCAGCAGCTCATTCAGGGTCGGCACTGAAGCTTTCTTT.

The count of this clone is one. This chain uses TRBV9 with TRBJ2-5; 9 bases fit TRBD2. CDR1 and CDR2 from the germline V gene are SGDLS and YYNGEE. The CDR3 has 16 residues. Losses at the gene ends were 0 bases for V and 5 bases for J; bases not matched to a gene: 8. The CDR3 is CASSVASGGPLETQYF. The CDR3 DNA reads as TGTGCCAGCAGCGTAGCAAGCGGGGGGCCGCTGGAGACCCAGTACTTC.

The chain carries TRBV10-3 and TRBJ1-6; D is unresolved. Trimming cost V 0 bases and J 7 bases, with 7 bases left between them. CDR1 is ENHRY, CDR2 SYGVKD, per germline. This CDR3 spans 14 amino acids. CDR3 loop: CAISESVENSPLHF. The CDR3 coding sequence is TGTGCCATCAGTGAGTCTGTAGAGAATTCACCCCTCCACTTT.

This chain links TRBV6-6 with TRBJ1-1; 9 positions match TRBD1. The V and J ends lost 8 bases and 5 bases, in that order; junction bases with no gene match: 9. Germline assignment: CDR1 MNHNY and CDR2 SVGAGI (reference sequence). The CDR3 sequence is 14 residues long. This CDR3 is CASLGWTGETEAFF. The CDR3 DNA sequence: TGTGCCAGCCTGGGGTGGACAGGGGAGACTGAAGCTTTCTTT.

This chain links TRBV12-3 or TRBV12-4 with TRBJ1-6; 9 bases line up with TRBD1. This CDR3 is built from 13 residues. With 8 bases clipped from V and 10 bases from J, the junction kept 6 bases outside the gene matches. The CDR3 DNA reads as TGTGCCAGCCGGACAGGGGCTCACTCACCCCTCCACTTT. This sequence encodes CASRTGAHSPLHF.

The J gene is TRBJ2-1, the V gene TRBV2; tentatively, D is TRBD1 (5 bases). The germline CDR1 and CDR2 sequences are SNHLY and FYNNEI. CDR3 length: 13 amino acids. V lost 7 bases to trimming and J lost 8 bases, with 15 bases between them. The CDR3 is CASTLDTSDEQFF. DNA for the CDR3: TGTGCCAGCACCCTGGACACGTCCGATGAGCAGTTCTTC.

This clone occurred once. The chain links TRBV4-1 to TRBJ1-1; TRBD1 matches 10 bases. The V segment lost 4 bases and the J segment 4 bases; nucleotides outside the gene matches: 6. This CDR3 is 15 amino acids long. CDR1 is MGHRA and CDR2 is YSYEKL in the germline V gene. In nucleotides, the CDR3 is TGCGCCAGCAGCCCCTCGGGACAGGGGATCACTGAAGCTTTCTTT. It is translated as CASSPSGQGITEAFF.

This chain joins TRBV19 and TRBJ1-1; a possible D gene is TRBD1 (5 bases). Germline V gene data show CDR1 as LNHDA and CDR2 as SQIVND (reference sequence). V lost 6 bases and J lost 0, with 11 bases in between. This CDR3 spans 14 amino acids. CDR3 region: CASRAGRLNTEAFF. The CDR3, as DNA: TGTGCCAGTAGAGCGGGACGGTTGAACACTGAAGCTTTCTTT.

The rearrangement joins TRBV9 to TRBJ1-2; D is possibly TRBD1 (6 bases). Germline CDR1 reads SGDLS; CDR2 reads YYNGEE. The CDR3 consists of 15 residues. Trimming removed 4 bases at V and 4 bases at J, with 17 bases between. The CDR3 DNA reads as TGTGCCAGCAGCTATCCAGAGGGGGGGAGCTATGGCTACACCTTC. It specifies CASSYPEGGSYGYTF.

The count of this clone is one. The chain carries TRBV11-3 and TRBJ2-4; tentative D call: TRBD2 (6 bases). V shed 1 base and J shed 3 bases, with 7 bases lying between them. CDR1 is SGHNT and CDR2 is YENEEA in the germline V gene. The length of the CDR3 is 14 residues. Here the CDR3 reads CASSLVGGKNIQYF. In nucleotides, the CDR3 is TGTGCCAGCAGCTTAGTCGGGGGCAAAAACATTCAGTACTTC. Full variable domain (missing parts from reference TRBV11-3 and TRBJ2-4): EAGVVQSPRYKIIEKKQPVAFWCNPISGHNTLYWYLQNLGQGPELLIRYENEEAVDDSQLPKDRFSAERLKGVDSTLKIQPAELGDSAVYLCASSLVGGKNIQYFGAGTRLSVL.

The chain has TRBV14 and TRBJ2-1; 8 positions match TRBD1. Germline loops: CDR1 SGHDN, CDR2 FVKESK. The trim removed 4 bases at V and 8 bases at J, leaving 13 bases unmatched. This CDR3 is built from 16 residues. DNA for the CDR3: TGTGCCAGCAGCCTGCGAACAGGGGGAGGTGTCTATGAGCAGTTCTTC. Translating it yields CASSLRTGGGVYEQFF.

This rearrangement joins TRBV14 to TRBJ1-1; a possible D gene is TRBD1 (5 bases). Looked up from germline, CDR1 is SGHDN and CDR2 is FVKESK. The CDR3 extends over 13 amino acids. V lost 5 bases and J 5 bases, leaving 12 bases between the germline ends. In DNA form, the CDR3 reads TGTGCCAGCAGCGGCTCGGGGGTTACTGAAGCTTTCTTT. Protein product: CASSGSGVTEAFF. Based on the CDR3 plus reference TRBV14 and TRBJ1-1, the full variable domain is EAGVTQFPSHSVIEKGQTVTLRCDPISGHDNLYWYRRVMGKEIKFLLHFVKESKQDESGMPNNRFLAERTGGTYSTLKVQPAELEDSGVYFCASSGSGVTEAFFGQGTRLTVV.